Listed here are 9 T cell receptor beta chains from one sample, sequenced in a study of T cell changes during pregnancy in multiple sclerosis. Sequencing used immunoSEQ multiplex PCR; TCRdb keeps in-frame clones, though not all of them. The table has over 90,000 clones, less than 95% seen once; the top ten hold roughly 0.77%. Here the sequenced sample was peripheral blood, taken in the second trimester of pregnancy. These receptors all come from a female donor in good health, enrolled as a control in a pregnancy study.

The chain is built from TRBV28 and TRBJ2-3; D not certain. The germline CDR1 and CDR2 sequences are MDHEN and SYDVKM. The CDR3 covers 13 residues. V dropped 6 bases and J dropped 5 bases, with 12 bases sitting between them. The CDR3: CASSPRLRDTQYF. CDR3 bases: TGTGCCAGCAGCCCCCGTCTTAGAGATACGCAGTATTTT.

The rearrangement links TRBV9 to TRBJ2-1; TRBD2 aligns across 11 bases. This CDR3 is 16 amino acids long. The germline V gene has CDR1 SGDLS and CDR2 YYNGEE. The J segment lost 10 bases and the V segment lost 0 bases, leaving 9 bases of the junction unmatched. CDR3 sequence (DNA): TGTGCCAGCAGCGTAGCGATAGCGGGAGGGCCTGGGGAGCAGTTCTTC. This sequence encodes CASSVAIAGGPGEQFF.

The rearrangement uses TRBV7-9 and TRBJ1-5; TRBD1 agrees at 9 bases. V shed 5 bases, J shed 7 bases, and the junction held 9 bases outside the gene matches. Germline V gene data show CDR1 as SEHNR and CDR2 as FQNEAQ (reference sequence). The CDR3 runs to 15 residues. The CDR3 spells CASSSGTGHLQPQHF. The CDR3 DNA reads TGTGCCAGCAGCAGTGGGACAGGGCATTTACAGCCCCAGCATTTT.

The chain couples TRBV5-1 to TRBJ1-5; 9 nucleotides match TRBD1. The CDR3 consists of 14 residues. The ends lost 4 bases at V and 5 bases at J; junction bases unmatched: 4. Germline lookup yields CDR1 SGHRS and CDR2 YFSETQ. The chain's CDR3 is CASSLTGGYQPQHF. CDR3 nucleotide sequence: TGCGCCAGCAGCCTAACAGGGGGCTATCAGCCCCAGCATTTT.

The rearrangement links TRBV6-6 to TRBJ2-2; TRBD1 matches 8 bases. Trimming at V came to 8 bases and at J to 6 bases, leaving 8 bases not matched to a gene. CDR1 and CDR2 from the germline V gene are MNHNY and SVGAGI (reference sequence). The CDR3 has 14 residues. CDR3 nucleotide sequence: TGTGCCAGCGCCTCCAGGGGGCGGGCCGGGGAGCTGTTTTTT. Encoded protein: CASASRGRAGELFF.

The chain's CDR3 is CASSTLYQPQHF. The CDR3 bases are TGTGCCAGCAGCACATTGTATCAGCCCCAGCATTTT. The V and J genes are TRBV7-9 and TRBJ1-5; D uncertain. This CDR3 region has 12 residues. Germline V gene lookup returns CDR1 SEHNR and CDR2 FQNEAQ (reference sequence). Between the trimmed V and J ends, which lost 5 bases and 5 bases, there was a span of 7 bases.

With regard to this clone: One end of the junction is discordant with germline, which a read error may explain. The chain joins TRBV7-7 to TRBJ2-3; no clear D. This CDR3 region has 13 residues. Germline assignment: CDR1 SSHAT and CDR2 FNYEAQ (reference sequence). The CDR3: CASSRRREDTQYF. As DNA, the CDR3 is TGTGCTAGCAGCCGTCGCCGAGAAGATACGCAGTATTTT. Full variable domain (missing parts from reference TRBV7-7 and TRBJ2-3): GAGVSQSPRYKVTKRGQDVTLRCDPISSHATLYWYQQALGQGPEFLTYFNYEAQPDKSGLPSDRFSAERPEGSISTLTIQRTEQRDSAMYRCASSRRREDTQYFGPGTRLTVL.

The chain has TRBV4-3 and TRBJ1-1; 8 bases line up with TRBD1. There are 14 residues in the CDR3. V shed 5 bases, J shed 1 base, and the junction held 3 bases outside the gene matches. Germline assignment: CDR1 LGHNA and CDR2 YSLEER. In DNA form, the CDR3 reads TGCGCCAGCAGCACAGGACAGGGGAACACTGAAGCTTTCTTT. The encoded protein is CASSTGQGNTEAFF.

V gene TRBV5-1 combines with J gene TRBJ1-5, with D tentatively TRBD1 (5 bases). Trimming pared 6 bases from V and 0 bases from J, leaving 13 bases between. In germline, CDR1 is SGHRS, CDR2 YFSETQ. The CDR3 is made up of 15 amino acids. The CDR3 protein is CASKMGGDSNQPQHF. In nucleotides, the CDR3 is TGCGCCAGCAAAATGGGGGGGGATAGCAATCAGCCCCAGCATTTT.